The next 9 T cell receptor beta chains were all read from a single sample in a study of PD-L1 blockade in urothelial cancer. Assay used: immunoSEQ multiplex PCR; TCRdb lists only in-frame clones, some missing. The sample includes roughly 62,000 clones, almost 85% seen only once; the top ten take 4% to 5%. The input for sequencing was PBMCs, taken around atezolizumab (anti-PD-L1) treatment. The receptor set was obtained from a man in his 70s with urothelial cancer.

The rearrangement uses TRBV6-1 and TRBJ2-2, with D possibly being TRBD2 (7 bases). The V end lost 0 bases, the J end lost 3 bases, and 11 bases lay between the germline ends. The CDR3 length is 16 residues. Germline values: CDR1 MNHNS, CDR2 SASEGT. The CDR3 loop reads CASSEAAGADTGELFF. The DNA for the CDR3 is TGTGCCAGCAGTGAAGCTGCGGGGGCGGACACCGGGGAGCTGTTTTTT.

The chain links TRBV5-6 to TRBJ2-3; 12 positions match TRBD2. Per the germline V gene, CDR1 is SGHDT and CDR2 is YYEEEE. This CDR3 comprises 18 residues. J gave up 2 bases and V 1 base, and 8 bases lay outside the gene matches. The CDR3 protein is CASSLSLAGGFYTDTQYF. For the CDR3, the DNA is TGTGCCAGCAGCTTGAGTCTAGCGGGAGGGTTCTACACAGATACGCAGTATTTT.

This clone was observed a few times. The chain links TRBV10-3 to TRBJ1-2; 7 bases match TRBD1. The CDR3 length is 17 residues. Germline CDR1 and CDR2: ENHRY and SYGVKD. Germline trimming cut 5 bases from V and 5 bases from J; bases unmatched to any gene: 17. CDR3 bases: TGTGCCATCAGTTCCGGCTCAGGGGGTTGGGGTGGTTATGGCTACACCTTC. Protein: CAISSGSGGWGGYGYTF.

This chain connects TRBV4-2 to TRBJ2-7; 7 bases are a match to TRBD1. The CDR3 totals 14 residues. V dropped 5 bases and J dropped 5; count of bases not matched to a gene: 9. Germline values: CDR1 LGHNA, CDR2 YNFKEQ. Here the CDR3 reads CASSIIGGQNEQYF. The CDR3 DNA follows: TGTGCCAGCAGCATCATAGGGGGCCAGAACGAGCAGTACTTC.

The chain couples TRBV12-5 to TRBJ2-3, with 13 bases lining up with TRBD2. Germline V gene lookup returns CDR1 LGHNT and CDR2 FRNRAP. This CDR3 comprises 16 residues. V lost 2 bases to trimming and J lost 3 bases; unmatched junction nucleotides: 2. For the CDR3, the DNA is TGTGCTAGTGGTTTGCGACTAGCGGGAGGTACAGATACGCAGTATTTT. This translates into CASGLRLAGGTDTQYF. Full variable domain (remainder filled in from reference TRBV12-5 and TRBJ2-3): DARVTQTPRHKVTEMGQEVTMRCQPILGHNTVFWYRQTMMQGLELLAYFRNRAPLDDSGMPKDRFSAEMPDATLATLKIQPSEPRDSAVYFCASGLRLAGGTDTQYFGPGTRLTVL.

The chain has TRBV7-9 and TRBJ1-2; D gene ambiguous. Germline assignment: CDR1 SEHNR and CDR2 FQNEAQ (reference sequence). The CDR3 has 12 amino acids. V was pared by 5 bases and J by 3 bases, with 7 bases between. This CDR3 is CASSLPDYGYTF. The CDR3 nucleotides read TGTGCCAGCAGCCTTCCGGACTATGGCTACACCTTC.

V usage is TRBV6-6 and J usage is TRBJ1-5, with 7 bases fitting TRBD1. V was clipped by 5 bases and J by 0 bases; unmatched bases: 7. Germline values: CDR1 MNHNY, CDR2 SVGAGI (reference sequence). The CDR3 is 16 amino acids. In DNA, the CDR3 is TGTGCCAGCAGTGGCCCGGGACAGCCTAGCAATCAGCCCCAGCATTTT. Amino acid sequence: CASSGPGQPSNQPQHF.

The rearrangement links TRBV6-6 to TRBJ2-7, with 7 nucleotides matching TRBD2. The germline gives CDR1 MNHNY, CDR2 SVGAGI (reference sequence). V trimming: 0 bases; J trimming: 1 base; junction bases outside the gene matches: 6. The CDR3 is made up of 16 amino acids. This CDR3 is CASSYSRGGSSYEQYF. The CDR3 nucleotides read TGTGCCAGCAGTTACTCGAGGGGCGGGAGTTCCTACGAGCAGTACTTC.

This rearrangement joins TRBV11-2 to TRBJ1-1; 7 nucleotides align to TRBD1. The trim removed 6 bases at V and 6 bases at J, leaving 13 bases unmatched. Germline CDR1 reads SGHAT; CDR2 reads FQNNGV. The CDR3 totals 15 residues. CDR3 DNA: TGTGCCAGCAGGCCTGAACAGGGGAGTTTCCCTGAAGCTTTCTTT. The encoded protein is CASRPEQGSFPEAFF. Based on the CDR3 plus reference TRBV11-2 and TRBJ1-1, the full variable domain is EAGVAQSPRYKIIEKRQSVAFWCNPISGHATLYWYQQILGQGPKLLIQFQNNGVVDDSQLPKDRFSAERLKGVDSTLKIQPAKLEDSAVYLCASRPEQGSFPEAFFGQGTRLTVV.